This T cell receptor beta chain comes out of a study of low-dose radiotherapy and immunotherapy resistance in tumors. Time point in this sample: after trial treatment. The treatment: LDRT plus nivolumab, ipilimumab, low-dose cyclophosphamide and aspirin (RACIN trial). Gene-specific TRAV and TRBV primers were used for first-strand cDNA, covering alpha and beta chains. TCR amplification involved about 19 PCR cycles with a constant-region primer and V-primer adapter. One entry per CDR3 protein results from TCRdb running MiXCR on the reads. This table holds more than 30,000 distinct CDR3 sequences, less than 65% found once. This CDR3 has 17 residues. V gave up 5 bases and J gave up 2 bases, with 16 bases separating them. Germline CDR1 is SGHTA and CDR2 is FQGNSA.

The V call is TRBV7-2, the J call TRBJ2-6; possible D gene TRBD2, 6 bases. The receptor was isolated from a male donor with gallbladder cancer. This specimen was PBMCs, taken after low-dose radiotherapy plus immunotherapy. As DNA, the CDR3 is TGTGCCAGCAGCCCTCATTCGGGGGTAGCTGGGGCCAACGTCCTGACTTTC. This codes for CASSPHSGVAGANVLTF.